The T cell receptor (beta chain) described here comes from a study of vaccination effects on CD4 cells after COVID-19. Across the whole study: Both of the two convalescent patients gave a sample, one 16 days and one a week before vaccination.

V was shortened by 7 bases and J by 7 bases, with 10 bases between the two germline ends. Looked up from germline, CDR1 is MNHNY and CDR2 is SVGAGI (reference sequence). The CDR3 spans 11 residues. Profiling relied on immunoSEQ multiplex PCR, and the TCRdb table lists in-frame clones only, not all of them. The repertoire consists of about 40,000 clones, with about two thirds occurring once and the leading ten covering 30% to 40%. Points on this clone: Antigen specificity is unknown.

Antigen-specific CD4+ T cells were expanded (with viral peptide pools) by the ViraFEST assay ahead of sequencing. Cells that had been cultured for less than 13 days were the source of isolated CD4+ T cells. Infection dated between March and December 2020, before the Alpha, Beta and Delta variants reached the United States. The culture medium for around 2 million PBMC per well included 9.5 to 10 IU/ml IL-2 and 9 to 10 ug/ml peptides. The specimen comprised CD4+ T cells from PBMCs cultured with a peptide pool, sampled before COVID-19 vaccination. This receptor was obtained from a human donor who had a prior SARS-CoV-2 infection. The chain is built from TRBV6-6 and TRBJ1-1; D remains unclear. This CDR3 reads CASTESVEAFF. In DNA, the CDR3 is TGTGCCAGCACCGAATCGGTTGAAGCTTTCTTT.